This TCR beta chain comes out of a study of circulating CD8 cells and anti-PD-1 response in melanoma. Study in general: Patients received intravenous nivolumab, 3 mg/kg, every 2 weeks. Of some 13 patients, seven got anti-PD-1 first and six had prior therapy.

The germline CDR1 and CDR2 sequences are SGHTA and FQGTGA. The J segment lost 6 bases and the V segment lost 5 bases, leaving 6 bases of the junction unmatched. This CDR3 spans 15 amino acids. Each library started from 15 ng of total RNA using the QIAseq Immune Repertoire TCR panel. From the reads, TCRdb called clonotypes with MiXCR, one entry per CDR3 protein. This sample has a few hundred distinct CDR3 sequences; roughly 9.6% occur once, and the top ten carry 62%. Sorting of live CD3+CD8+TCRalphabeta+ cells by PD-1 and/or TIGIT gave four subsets. This clonotype counts as medium-sized. This sequence originates from a human donor with melanoma. The chain recombines TRBV7-3 with TRBJ2-1; the match to TRBD2 covers 11 bases. Sequences were derived from CD8+ T cells from PBMCs, sampled at baseline or after one month of anti-PD-1 therapy (not recorded which). The CDR3 reads CASSTGTSGLNEQFF. CDR3 bases: TGTGCCAGCAGCACCGGGACTAGCGGTCTCAATGAGCAGTTCTTC.